This is a list of T cell receptor beta chains from one sample in a study of CD8 T cells in Susac syndrome. TCRdb called the immunoSEQ multiplex PCR reads again in MiXCR, with one record for every CDR3 protein. The data hold under 90,000 distinct CDR3 sequences, with approximately 95% observed a single time. Material for sequencing was CD8+ T cells from PBMCs. These receptors originate from a human donor with Susac syndrome. CDR3s include the opening cysteine and the closing phenylalanine or tryptophan. The D gene is left open where the match is weak. A clone size is listed for some rows: how often the clone was seen (once, few, many), or a class if it is expanded.

TRBD2 | TRBJ2-1 | TRBV20-1 | - | CSARGWGLAFYEQFF | TGCAGTGCTAGAGGCTGGGGACTAGCGTTTTATGAGCAGTTCTTC
- | TRBJ2-3 | TRBV5-6 | once | CASSWVGDTQYF | TGTGCCAGCAGCTGGGTGGGGGATACGCAGTATTTT
TRBD1 | TRBJ2-3 | TRBV5-6 | - | CASSSSITGVHTDTQYF | TGTGCCAGCAGCTCTAGTATCACAGGGGTACACACAGATACGCAGTATTTT
- | TRBJ2-5 | TRBV4-2 | - | CASSQRLAYQETQYF | TGTGCCAGCAGCCAACGTTTAGCGTACCAAGAGACCCAGTACTTC
TRBD2 | TRBJ2-5 | TRBV29-1 | - | CSARGREETQYF | TGCAGCGCCAGAGGGAGGGAAGAGACCCAGTACTTC
TRBD1 | TRBJ2-1 | TRBV20-1 | - | CSASAADRVSYNEQFF | TGCAGTGCTAGCGCAGCAGACAGGGTGTCCTACAATGAGCAGTTCTTC
TRBD1 | TRBJ2-7 | TRBV27 | - | CASSPTGTGSYEQYF | TGTGCCAGCAGTCCAACCGGGACAGGGTCCTACGAGCAGTACTTC
TRBD2 | TRBJ2-3 | TRBV13 | - | CASSSPRTSMADTQYF | TGTGCCAGCAGCTCGCCGAGGACTAGCATGGCAGATACGCAGTATTTT
TRBD1 | TRBJ1-1 | TRBV9 | once | CASSVDRGKGMNTEAFF | TGTGCCAGCAGCGTCGACAGGGGGAAGGGTATGAACACTGAAGCTTTCTTT
- | TRBJ1-5 | TRBV6-2/TRBV6-3 | - | CASREGRAGSNQPQHF | TGTGCCAGCAGAGAGGGACGGGCTGGGAGCAATCAGCCCCAGCATTTT
- | TRBJ2-3 | TRBV4-1 | - | CASSQVLGSTDTQYF | TGCGCCAGCAGCCAAGTGTTGGGGAGCACAGATACGCAGTATTTT
- | TRBJ2-5 | TRBV12-3/TRBV12-4 | - | CASSFGTPRVETQYF | TGTGCCAGCAGTTTTGGGACCCCCAGGGTGGAGACCCAGTACTTC
TRBD2 | TRBJ2-4 | TRBV20-1 | - | CSAPILARENIQYF | TGCAGTGCTCCGATACTAGCGAGGGAAAACATTCAGTACTTC
- | TRBJ1-5 | TRBV6-5 | once | CASSPGLTNQPQHF | TGTGCCAGCAGTCCGGGACTTACCAATCAGCCCCAGCATTTT
- | TRBJ2-7 | TRBV5-6 | - | CASSFGNGNEQYF | TGTGCCAGCAGCTTCGGTAATGGGAACGAGCAGTACTTC
TRBD1 | TRBJ2-1 | TRBV14 | once | CASSQGFQRGPQVF | TGTGCCAGCAGCCAAGGGTTTCAAAGGGGGCCCCAGGTCTTC
TRBD1 | TRBJ2-5 | TRBV19 | - | CASSTGATQETQYF | TGTGCCAGTAGCACAGGGGCTACCCAAGAGACCCAGTACTTC
TRBD2 | TRBJ2-1 | TRBV6-6 | - | CASSSGTSGLYNEQFF | TGTGCCAGCAGCTCCGGGACTAGCGGACTATACAATGAGCAGTTCTTC
TRBD1 | TRBJ2-1 | TRBV13 | - | CASSLGQGARNEQFF | TGTGCCAGCAGCTTAGGACAGGGGGCTAGGAATGAGCAGTTCTTC
TRBD1 | TRBJ2-5 | TRBV28 | - | CASSLRGTGVQETQYF | TGTGCCAGCAGTTTAAGGGGGACAGGGGTTCAAGAGACCCAGTACTTC
- | TRBJ2-7 | TRBV6-6 | - | CASSYEGSYEQYF | TGTGCCAGCAGTTACGAGGGTTCCTACGAGCAGTACTTC
- | TRBJ1-1 | TRBV7-9 | - | CASSNRRVNTEAFF | TGTGCCAGCAGCAATCGCAGAGTGAACACTGAAGCTTTCTTT
- | TRBJ1-1 | TRBV15 | - | CATLDTSMNTEAFF | TGTGCCACCCTTGACACGTCTATGAACACTGAAGCTTTCTTT
TRBD2 | TRBJ2-5 | TRBV15 | - | CATKREFQETQYF | TGTGCCACCAAGCGGGAGTTCCAAGAGACCCAGTACTTC
- | TRBJ2-5 | TRBV29-1 | - | CSVEGRGRRETQYF | TGCAGCGTTGAAGGTCGGGGGCGCAGGGAGACCCAGTACTTC
TRBD1 | TRBJ2-7 | TRBV20-1 | once | CSAILRDRGDEQYF | TGCAGTGCAATCCTCCGGGACAGGGGGGACGAGCAGTACTTC
TRBD1 | TRBJ2-5 | TRBV12-3/TRBV12-4 | - | CASSSQTGGLTQYF | TGTGCCAGCAGTTCCCAGACAGGGGGCCTGACCCAGTACTTC
- | TRBJ2-7 | TRBV27 | - | CASSLILASHEQYF | TGTGCCAGCTCCCTTATTCTAGCGTCCCACGAGCAGTACTTC
TRBD2 | TRBJ2-7 | TRBV13 | - | CASSPIAGGPLDEQYF | TGTGCCAGCAGCCCCATAGCGGGAGGGCCGTTGGACGAGCAGTACTTC
TRBD2 | TRBJ2-1 | TRBV19 | once | CATRLAGSDEQFF | TGTGCCACCAGACTAGCGGGAAGTGATGAGCAGTTCTTC
TRBD1 | TRBJ2-1 | TRBV11-2 | - | CASSPGQLYYNEQFF | TGTGCCAGCAGCCCGGGACAGTTGTACTACAATGAGCAGTTCTTC
- | TRBJ2-1 | TRBV7-9 | - | CASSFRSLALYNEQFF | TGTGCCAGCAGCTTTCGTAGCCTCGCATTGTACAATGAGCAGTTCTTC